These 17 T cell receptor beta chains came from one sample sequenced in a study of T cell responses to AZD1222 COVID-19 vaccine. TCRdb's copy holds only in-frame clones and misses some; the assay was immunoSEQ multiplex PCR. The table shows about 160,000 clones, with about 88% occurring only once. Material: peripheral blood, obtained on day 0 of AZD1222 vaccination. Receptors were obtained from an adult in good health.

This clone occurred a few times. V gene TRBV7-2 combines with J gene TRBJ2-5; 8 bases match TRBD1. J was trimmed by 5 bases and V by 3 bases; bases with no gene match: 5. The length of the CDR3 is 14 residues. Germline V gene lookup returns CDR1 SGHTA and CDR2 FQGNSA. CDR3 loop: CASSFQGAGETQYF. The DNA for the CDR3 is TGTGCCAGCAGCTTTCAGGGGGCAGGTGAGACCCAGTACTTC.

The rearrangement joins TRBV27 to TRBJ2-2, with no clear D. The CDR3 has 15 amino acids. Looked up from germline, CDR1 is MNHEY and CDR2 is SMNVEV (reference sequence). V lost 5 bases and J 5 bases, leaving 15 bases between the germline ends. Here the CDR3 DNA reads TGTGCCAGCAGTCCGCTCTCGGTTGGTACCGGGGAGCTGTTTTTT. This translates into CASSPLSVGTGELFF.

This rearrangement joins TRBV20-1 to TRBJ2-7; D not resolved. Germline assignment: CDR1 DFQATT and CDR2 SNEGSKA (reference sequence). V was pared by 8 bases and J by 2 bases, with 10 bases between. The CDR3 runs to 11 residues. As DNA, the CDR3 is TGCAGTCCCCGGGTGGCCTACGAGCAGTACTTC. This sequence encodes CSPRVAYEQYF.

The chain carries TRBV7-3 and TRBJ2-3; 7 bases agree with TRBD2. Trimming removed 1 base from V and 10 bases from J; junction bases left unmatched: 11. Germline-derived CDR1 and CDR2 are SGHTA and FQGTGA. The CDR3 spans 15 residues. The CDR3 DNA is TGTGCCAGCAGCTTAATGTCTACTAGCGTCAATCCGCAGTATTTT. Amino acids: CASSLMSTSVNPQYF.

The rearrangement links TRBV9 to TRBJ1-2, with D maybe TRBD1 (5 bases). This CDR3 region has 15 residues. Germline CDR1 is SGDLS and CDR2 is YYNGEE. Trimming took off 7 bases at V and 0 bases at J, with 16 bases between the two ends. The chain's CDR3 is CASSGPGDPNYGYTF. In DNA form, the CDR3 reads TGTGCCAGCTCGGGGCCGGGGGACCCTAACTATGGCTACACCTTC. Full variable domain (remainder filled in from reference TRBV9 and TRBJ1-2): DSGVTQTPKHLITATGQRVTLRCSPRSGDLSVYWYQQSLDQGLQFLIQYYNGEERAKGNILERFSAQQFPDLHSELNLSSLELGDSALYFCASSGPGDPNYGYTFGSGTRLTVV.

V usage is TRBV6-1 and J usage is TRBJ2-1; 10 positions match TRBD2. V shed 3 bases and J 6 bases; nucleotides not matched to a gene: 5. The CDR3 loop spans 15 amino acids. Germline assignment: CDR1 MNHNS and CDR2 SASEGT. The CDR3 coding sequence is TGTGCCAGCAGTGATGAGCGGGAGGGCCTCAATGAGCAGTTCTTC. It yields the protein CASSDEREGLNEQFF.

The chain has TRBV7-6 and TRBJ2-7; 7 bases fit TRBD1. Germline V gene sequence: CDR1 SGHVS, CDR2 FNYEAQ. V was clipped by 5 bases and J by 4 bases; unmatched bases: 11. The CDR3 sequence is 15 residues long. The CDR3 nucleotides read TGTGCCAGCAGCCACAGCCCGGGACAGAGGTACGAGCAGTACTTC. This gives the protein CASSHSPGQRYEQYF.

The chain links TRBV11-2 to TRBJ1-6, with 7 bases identical to TRBD1. The germline CDR1 and CDR2 sequences are SGHAT and FQNNGV. The J segment lost 5 bases and the V segment lost 4 bases, leaving 8 bases of the junction unmatched. The CDR3 length is 16 residues. The CDR3 DNA sequence: TGTGCCAGCAGCTCCCTGGGGAGGGGGCATAATTCACCCCTCCACTTT. Amino acids: CASSSLGRGHNSPLHF.

The V and J genes are TRBV19 and TRBJ1-1, with 7 bases lining up with TRBD1. The CDR3 has 15 amino acids. Germline CDR1 is LNHDA and CDR2 is SQIVND (reference sequence). The J segment lost 3 bases and the V segment lost 6 bases, leaving 10 bases of the junction unmatched. The CDR3 DNA sequence: TGTGCCAGTAGGACGCGAGGGGGCCGGGACACTGAAGCTTTCTTT. Its protein product is CASRTRGGRDTEAFF.

This chain uses TRBV10-3 with TRBJ2-1; D is perhaps TRBD1 (6 bases). The V and J ends lost 2 bases and 9 bases respectively, with 17 bases between them. The CDR3 length is 15 residues. Per germline, CDR1 ENHRY and CDR2 SYGVKD. CDR3 residues: CAISEGGGRYGEQFF. As DNA, the CDR3 is TGTGCCATCAGTGAGGGGGGCGGCCGATATGGTGAGCAGTTCTTC.

Comment on this clone: Other nucleotide sequences in the sample specify the same CDR3. The chain combines TRBV10-2 with TRBJ2-3; no clear D. The V end lost 6 bases, the J end lost 2 bases, and 3 bases lay between the germline ends. The CDR3 covers 11 residues. CDR1 is WSHSY, CDR2 SAAADI, per germline. CDR3 DNA sequence: TGCGCCAGCAGCCCCACAGATACGCAGTATTTT. Translated: CASSPTDTQYF.

The chain employs TRBV5-1 and TRBJ1-2; D unclear. V was shortened by 6 bases and J by 5 bases, with 14 bases between the two germline ends. The CDR3 spans 13 residues. CDR1 SGHRS and CDR2 YFSETQ come from the germline V gene. CDR3 DNA sequence: TGCGCCAGCAAACGGGGAGAGGAATATGGCTACACCTTC. This encodes CASKRGEEYGYTF.

CDR3 region: CASSPGPGTFYGYTF. In nucleotides, the CDR3 is TGCGCCAGCAGTCCTGGTCCCGGGACCTTCTATGGCTACACCTTC. This chain uses TRBV23-1 with TRBJ1-2; TRBD1 is a possible D gene (5 bases). TRBV23-1 is placed among ORFs of uncertain function. The CDR3 loop spans 15 amino acids. V was cut by 4 bases and J by 4 bases, with 16 bases left in between.

This clone was recorded only once. The genes are TRBV7-7 and TRBJ2-7, with 11 bases identical to TRBD2. V was clipped by 5 bases and J by 0 bases; unmatched bases: 3. This CDR3 has 15 residues. The germline V gene encodes CDR1 SSHAT and CDR2 FNYEAQ (reference sequence). The CDR3 sequence is CASSKGLAVSYEQYF. CDR3 sequence (DNA): TGTGCCAGCAGCAAGGGACTAGCGGTCTCCTACGAGCAGTACTTC. Combining the CDR3 with reference TRBV7-7 and TRBJ2-7 gives the whole variable domain GAGVSQSPRYKVTKRGQDVTLRCDPISSHATLYWYQQALGQGPEFLTYFNYEAQPDKSGLPSDRFSAERPEGSISTLTIQRTEQRDSAMYRCASSKGLAVSYEQYFGPGTRLTVT.

The chain recombines TRBV29-1 with TRBJ2-7, with TRBD1 as a possible D gene (6 bases). The CDR3 runs to 15 residues. From germline, CDR1 is SQVTM and CDR2 ANQGSEA. The V and J ends lost 6 bases and 2 bases respectively, with 20 bases between them. CDR3: CSVVMAGQLTYEQYF. The DNA of the CDR3 is TGCAGCGTAGTGATGGCAGGACAGTTAACCTACGAGCAGTACTTC.

This chain joins TRBV5-4 and TRBJ1-6; 7 bases agree with TRBD1. This CDR3 comprises 16 residues. Trimming cost V 4 bases and J 5 bases; bases outside gene matches: 9. Germline CDR1 reads SGHNT; CDR2 reads YYREEE (reference sequence). This chain's CDR3 is CASSTSPDRNNSPLHF. In DNA form, the CDR3 reads TGTGCCAGCAGCACGAGTCCGGACAGGAATAATTCACCCCTCCACTTT.

This clone was counted only a few times. The chain carries TRBV10-1 and TRBJ2-3; 9 positions agree with TRBD1. The CDR3 spans 14 residues. The germline V gene has CDR1 WNHNN and CDR2 SYGVQD (reference sequence). The J segment lost 8 bases and the V segment lost 2 bases, leaving 5 bases of the junction unmatched. Written as DNA, the CDR3 is TGCGCCAGCAGTGAGGGACAGGGGCCTGGTACGCAGTATTTT. Its protein product is CASSEGQGPGTQYF.